This T cell receptor (beta chain) was found in a study of blood T cell repertoires in COVID-19. Study summary: Both acute and convalescent COVID-19 samples were obtained from the United States, Italy and Spain. Sources were T cells, B-cell-depleted T cells, or PBMCs; the material itself was cDNA or gDNA.

From germline, CDR1 is KGHSH and CDR2 LQKENI. This CDR3 is 11 amino acids long. V was shortened by 3 bases and J by 2 bases, with 2 bases between the two germline ends. Original analysis: Reference gene primer amplification in the assay estimated nucleated cell counts. TCRdb's table, derived via immunoSEQ multiplex PCR, lists solely in-frame clones and lacks some. V, J and clone size were drawn from that table, and D and trimming were deduced from the DNA. Of some 250,000 clones in the sample, approximately 85% are singletons; the top ten hold 0.65% to 0.8%. The clonotype originates from a human donor in a cohort sampled during active COVID-19. The chain is built from TRBV18 and TRBJ2-7; D gene uncertain. Source material: peripheral blood. The CDR3 nucleotides read TGTGCCAGCTCACCCGCCTACGAGCAGTACTTC. This translates into CASSPAYEQYF.